The 8 T cell receptor beta chains in this list originate from one sample, sequenced in a study of STAT5B mutations in CD4+ large granular lymphocyte leukemia. Data came from immunoSEQ multiplex PCR; TCRdb stores just in-frame clones and leaves some out. This table has about 48,000 clones, 55% to 75% appearing once. The sequenced sample consisted of CD4+ T cells from blood buffy coats. The receptors were gathered from a human donor in good health.

The chain uses TRBV9 and TRBJ2-5; the match to TRBD2 covers 11 bases. The CDR3 runs 18 residues. Trimming cost V 3 bases and J 4 bases; bases outside gene matches: 14. The germline CDR1 and CDR2 sequences are SGDLS and YYNGEE. The CDR3 spells CASSAGLAGSGVGETQYF. In nucleotides, the CDR3 is TGTGCCAGCAGCGCCGGACTAGCGGGCTCGGGGGTGGGAGAGACCCAGTACTTC.

This chain connects TRBV6-1 to TRBJ2-1, with D possibly TRBD2 on 6 matching bases. V lost 4 bases to trimming and J lost 8 bases, with 18 bases between them. This CDR3 is 15 amino acids long. Germline V gives CDR1 MNHNS, CDR2 SASEGT. The CDR3 DNA follows: TGTGCCAGCAGTGTCGCAGGCGCCCCGGGAGATGAGCAGTTCTTC. Translated: CASSVAGAPGDEQFF.

The V and J genes are TRBV6-1 and TRBJ2-7; a weak D match, TRBD1 (6 bases). The CDR3 is 13 residues long. V lost 5 bases and J lost 2, with 10 bases in between. Germline CDR1 MNHNS, CDR2 SASEGT. The CDR3 bases are TGTGCCAGCAGTCAACAGGGAACCTACGAGCAGTACGTC. Encoded protein: CASSQQGTYEQYV.

The V call is TRBV5-1, the J call TRBJ2-5; a possible D gene is TRBD1 (5 bases). V was pared by 4 bases and J by 4 bases, with 17 bases between. Germline V lookup: CDR1 SGHRS, CDR2 YFSETQ. There are 15 residues in the CDR3. The CDR3: CASSAREGLGETQYF. For the CDR3, the DNA is TGCGCCAGCAGCGCCAGGGAAGGGTTGGGAGAGACCCAGTACTTC.

This sequence joins TRBV2 and TRBJ2-5, with 12 bases identical to TRBD2. Germline V lookup: CDR1 SNHLY, CDR2 FYNNEI. This CDR3 spans 15 amino acids. V trimming: 5 bases; J trimming: 7 bases; junction bases outside the gene matches: 8. The CDR3 DNA reads as TGTGCCAGCAGTCCCACTAGCGGGGGGACCGGGACCCAGTACTTC. It is translated as CASSPTSGGTGTQYF.

The chain employs TRBV6-5 and TRBJ2-7; D is possibly TRBD1 (6 bases). The CDR3 covers 15 residues. Trimming took 6 bases from V and 3 from J, leaving 18 bases between them. From germline, CDR1 is MNHEY and CDR2 SVGAGI. This chain's CDR3 is CASSRDRSLGYEQYF. The CDR3 DNA reads TGTGCCAGCAGCCGCGACAGGTCTTTAGGCTACGAGCAGTACTTC.

The J gene is TRBJ2-4, the V gene TRBV7-9; TRBD1 might be the D (6 bases). Trimming pared 5 bases from V and 0 bases from J, leaving 14 bases between. This CDR3 is built from 16 residues. CDR1 is SEHNR and CDR2 is FQNEAQ in the germline V gene (reference sequence). The CDR3 nucleotides are TGTGCCAGCAGCGACCGGGACAAACTAGCCAAAAACATTCAGTACTTC. Translating gives CASSDRDKLAKNIQYF.

Here the CDR3 DNA reads TGTGCCAGCAGCCAGTTCACCCTAGAGAACACTGAAGCTTTCTTT. Translated: CASSQFTLENTEAFF. The chain combines TRBV14 with TRBJ1-1; D call uncertain. CDR1 is SGHDN, CDR2 FVKESK, per germline. V was pared by 3 bases and J by 1 base, with 12 bases between. The CDR3 spans 15 residues.